Described below is a single TCR beta chain sequence and its context. Its cognate antigen is unknown. These data belong to a study of cytomegalovirus exposure and HLA in healthy donors. Findings and limits, study-wide: Most TCR beta V segments were productive about 90% or about 30% of the time in an earlier analysis. A later analysis found TCR association rates differed by HLA locus, highest for DRB1 and lowest for HLA-C.

Amplification used 60 Vbeta primers and 13 Jbeta primers. Some clones are missing from TCRdb's copy, which holds only in-frame ones; the method was immunoSEQ multiplex PCR. The sample lists approximately 110,000 clones, around 79% occurring once. The germline V gene has CDR1 SGHTA and CDR2 FQGNSA. Unmatched junction bases numbered 13, after V lost 5 bases and J lost 7 bases. The CDR3 sequence is 16 residues long. The chain uses TRBV7-2 and TRBJ2-2; 7 bases align to TRBD1. The material sequenced was PBMCs. This clonotype was obtained from a woman in her 40s in good health and CMV-seronegative. CDR3 residues: CASSQPGQRIRGELFF. The CDR3 coding sequence is TGTGCCAGCAGCCAACCGGGACAGCGGATCCGCGGGGAGCTGTTTTTT.